These 29 T cell receptor beta chains were sequenced from one sample in a study of T cell responses to AZD1222 COVID-19 vaccine (dated by TCRdb to about 2021). The intended sense of this specimen's time point label: about 28 days (+/-7) after the second vaccine dose. Libraries were constructed by the immunoSEQ multiplex PCR assay. This is the immuneACCESS table as TCRdb keeps it, with only in-frame sequences that have V and J called. A part of the clones is gone; compared with another copy, unresolved V genes explain less than half, and the rest is unexplained. For this sample the table gives approximately 96,000 clones, of which about 93% were detected only once. Around a tenth of the sample is taken by the ten largest. Sequencing was performed on peripheral blood, taken 28 days after the second AZD1222 dose. These TCRs come from an adult who received the AZD1222 COVID-19 vaccine.

The CDR3 bases are TGTGCCAGCACCCCCGGTGACTCCTACGAGCAGTACTTC. This encodes CASTPGDSYEQYF. The V and J genes are TRBV5-6 and TRBJ2-7; no reliable D call. Germline CDR1 reads SGHDT; CDR2 reads YYEEEE. Trimming pared 6 bases from V and 0 bases from J, leaving 10 bases between. There are 13 residues in the CDR3.

This clone appeared a single time. This chain's CDR3 is CSASDDNYEQYF. The CDR3 DNA sequence: TGCAGTGCTAGTGACGACAACTACGAGCAGTACTTC. The chain uses TRBV20-1 and TRBJ2-7; unclear D gene. Germline CDR1 is DFQATT and CDR2 is SNEGSKA (reference sequence). Between the trimmed V and J ends, which lost 3 bases and 3 bases, there was a span of 9 bases. CDR3 size: 12 residues.

This sequence joins TRBV10-3 and TRBJ1-1, with D maybe TRBD1 (6 bases). V shed 7 bases and J shed 2 bases, with 11 bases lying between them. In germline, CDR1 is ENHRY, CDR2 SYGVKD. This CDR3 is built from 13 residues. The CDR3, as DNA: TGTGCCATCACTAGGACAGACAACACTGAAGCTTTCTTT. It encodes CAITRTDNTEAFF.

Written as DNA, the CDR3 is TGTGCCACCAGCAGAGATCGGCAGTTCGGCACTGAAGCTTTCTTT. Protein: CATSRDRQFGTEAFF. The chain has TRBV15 and TRBJ1-1; no reliable D call. V gave up 0 bases and J gave up 4 bases, with 12 bases separating them. This CDR3 has 15 amino acids. Germline-derived CDR1 and CDR2 are LNHNV and YYDKDF (reference sequence). The variable domain in full, with the rest retrieved from reference TRBV15 and TRBJ1-1, is DAMVIQNPRYQVTQFGKPVTLSCSQTLNHNVMYWYQQKSSQAPKLLFHYYDKDFNNEADTPDNFQSRRPNTSFCFLDIRSPGLGDTAMYLCATSRDRQFGTEAFFGQGTRLTVV.

The V gene is TRBV6-5, the J gene TRBJ1-5, with no clear D. Trimming took 7 bases from V and 2 from J, leaving 15 bases between them. The CDR3 spans 15 residues. Per the germline V gene, CDR1 is MNHEY and CDR2 is SVGAGI. CDR3 loop: CASTSRSGGNQPQHF. DNA for the CDR3: TGTGCCAGCACCTCTAGGTCTGGGGGCAATCAGCCCCAGCATTTT.

The V and J genes are TRBV9 and TRBJ1-1; D gene unclear. Germline loops: CDR1 SGDLS, CDR2 YYNGEE. Trimming removed 5 bases at V and 10 bases at J, with 24 bases between. This CDR3 has 15 residues. The CDR3, as DNA: TGTGCCAGCAGTTCGACCCCGGTCAATGAGGGTAGAGCTTTCTTT. Translated, it gives CASSSTPVNEGRAFF.

The V gene is TRBV5-1, the J gene TRBJ1-1; TRBD1 matches at 9 bases. Per germline, CDR1 SGHRS and CDR2 YFSETQ. V lost 2 bases and J lost 4; bases outside the gene matches: 6. This CDR3 region has 15 residues. Here the CDR3 reads CASSLPGTGITEAFF. The CDR3 DNA follows: TGCGCCAGCAGCTTACCCGGGACAGGGATCACTGAAGCTTTCTTT.

The genes are TRBV5-1 and TRBJ1-1; unclear D gene. Trimming took 4 bases from V and 3 from J, leaving 16 bases between them. Germline CDR1 SGHRS, CDR2 YFSETQ. This CDR3 region has 15 residues. CDR3: CASSIGNSEYTEAFF. CDR3 nucleotides: TGCGCCAGCAGCATTGGTAACAGCGAATACACTGAAGCTTTCTTT.

In regard to this clone: Additional DNA sequences in this sample encode the identical CDR3. This chain links TRBV5-1 with TRBJ1-4; D gene ambiguous. The V end was cut by 0 bases, the J end by 3 bases, with 6 bases between. Germline V gene data show CDR1 as SGHRS and CDR2 as YFSETQ. This CDR3 region has 14 residues. The CDR3 DNA reads TGCGCCAGCAGCTTGGGTCAGTCTAATGAAAAACTGTTTTTT. Translating it yields CASSLGQSNEKLFF.

The chain uses TRBV6-5 and TRBJ1-3; D call uncertain. CDR1 and CDR2 from the germline V gene are MNHEY and SVGAGI. The CDR3 is 14 amino acids. V was pared by 0 bases and J by 1 base, with 4 bases between. The CDR3, as DNA: TGTGCCAGCAGTTACTCTCCGTCTGGAAACACCATATATTTT. Translation: CASSYSPSGNTIYF.

The genes are TRBV9 and TRBJ1-4; TRBD1 matches 9 bases. The CDR3 is 15 amino acids. With V trimmed by 4 bases and J by 4 bases, 5 bases remained unmatched. Per germline, CDR1 SGDLS and CDR2 YYNGEE. Here the CDR3 DNA reads TGTGCCAGCAGCTCCCACAGGGGGCGTAATGAAAAACTGTTTTTT. Its translation is CASSSHRGRNEKLFF.

V and J are TRBV16 and TRBJ2-7; tentative D call: TRBD1 (6 bases). Between the trimmed V and J ends, which lost 2 bases and 3 bases, there was a span of 14 bases. Germline V gives CDR1 KGHSY, CDR2 FQNENV. The CDR3 covers 15 residues. The CDR3 sequence is CASSQIRTAYYEQYF. In nucleotides, the CDR3 is TGTGCCAGCAGCCAAATCAGGACAGCCTACTACGAGCAGTACTTC.

This chain links TRBV5-1 with TRBJ1-1; 8 nucleotides line up with TRBD1. Germline V gives CDR1 SGHRS, CDR2 YFSETQ. V shed 5 bases, J shed 0 bases, and the junction held 6 bases outside the gene matches. The CDR3 extends over 15 amino acids. CDR3 in amino acids: CASRRPGQVNTEAFF. As DNA, the CDR3 is TGCGCCAGCAGGCGACCGGGACAGGTGAACACTGAAGCTTTCTTT.

The rearrangement joins TRBV6-2 or TRBV6-3 to TRBJ2-7, with TRBD2 matching 13 bases. V was pared by 4 bases and J by 4 bases, with 10 bases of the junction left unmatched. The CDR3 covers 17 residues. Germline CDR1 MNHEY, CDR2 SVGEGT. The CDR3 loop reads CASSLHNTGLAGYEQYF. The CDR3, as DNA: TGTGCCAGCAGTTTACACAATACGGGACTAGCGGGATACGAGCAGTACTTC.

This clone appeared a few times. V usage is TRBV2 and J usage is TRBJ2-5, with TRBD1 matching 9 bases. The germline V gene encodes CDR1 SNHLY and CDR2 FYNNEI. With 1 base clipped from V and 2 bases from J, the junction kept 2 bases outside the gene matches. This CDR3 is 15 amino acids long. CDR3 DNA sequence: TGTGCCAGCAGTGAAGACAGGGGGCCTCAAGAGACCCAGTACTTC. Translation gives CASSEDRGPQETQYF.

J is TRBJ1-2 and V is TRBV6-5; no firm D call. Looked up from germline, CDR1 is MNHEY and CDR2 is SVGAGI. The CDR3 sequence is 8 residues long. Written as DNA, the CDR3 is TGTGCAGCTGGAGGCTACACCTTC. Translating gives CAAGGYTF.

The V call is TRBV24-1, the J call TRBJ2-7; 14 bases map to TRBD2. Germline lookup yields CDR1 KGHDR and CDR2 SFDVKD. Trimming took 7 bases from V and 3 from J; bases not matched to a gene: 4. The CDR3 spans 15 residues. CDR3 protein: CATSQGLAGVYEQYF. In nucleotides, the CDR3 is TGTGCCACCAGCCAGGGACTAGCGGGAGTCTACGAGCAGTACTTC.

This chain connects TRBV2 to TRBJ1-5, with D tentatively TRBD1 (6 bases). Trimming stripped 7 bases from V and 6 bases from J, with 25 bases between. This CDR3 is built from 17 residues. CDR1 SNHLY and CDR2 FYNNEI come from the germline V gene. The CDR3 is CASTRDRGPRGGQPQHF. The CDR3 DNA is TGTGCCAGCACCAGGGACCGGGGCCCCAGGGGTGGTCAGCCCCAGCATTTT.

The chain joins TRBV5-1 to TRBJ2-2; D is perhaps TRBD1 (5 bases). This CDR3 has 13 residues. The germline CDR1 and CDR2 sequences are SGHRS and YFSETQ. V lost 5 bases and J lost 6, with 11 bases in between. Here the CDR3 DNA reads TGCGCCAGCAGAAGCTACAGGTCCGGGGAGCTGTTTTTT. Translated: CASRSYRSGELFF.

The rearrangement joins TRBV18 to TRBJ2-7; TRBD1 agrees at 9 bases. Germline CDR1 reads KGHSH; CDR2 reads LQKENI. Trimming cost V 6 bases and J 3 bases; bases outside gene matches: 3. The CDR3 is 13 residues long. Written as DNA, the CDR3 is TGTGCCAGCTCTCGGGACAGGGACTACGAGCAGTACTTC. Its protein product is CASSRDRDYEQYF. Drawing the rest from reference TRBV18 and TRBJ2-7, the complete variable domain is NAGVMQNPRHLVRRRGQEARLRCSPMKGHSHVYWYRQLPEEGLKFMVYLQKENIIDESGMPKERFSAEFPKEGPSILRIQQVVRGDSAAYFCASSRDRDYEQYFGPGTRLTVT.

The rearrangement uses TRBV11-2 and TRBJ1-1; D remains ambiguous. V was trimmed by 1 base and J by 1 base, leaving 7 bases between them. The germline CDR1 and CDR2 sequences are SGHAT and FQNNGV. The CDR3 consists of 14 residues. CDR3 DNA: TGTGCCAGCAGCTTAGCCTCAGGGAACACTGAAGCTTTCTTT. It is translated as CASSLASGNTEAFF. Variable domain in full (rest from reference TRBV11-2 and TRBJ1-1): EAGVAQSPRYKIIEKRQSVAFWCNPISGHATLYWYQQILGQGPKLLIQFQNNGVVDDSQLPKDRFSAERLKGVDSTLKIQPAKLEDSAVYLCASSLASGNTEAFFGQGTRLTVV.

The chain has TRBV7-3 and TRBJ2-5; 8 nucleotides agree with TRBD1. From germline, CDR1 is SGHTA and CDR2 FQGTGA. CDR3 size: 18 residues. V was clipped by 5 bases and J by 0 bases; unmatched bases: 14. The CDR3 coding sequence is TGTGCCAGCAGCCCGCCCCCGGGACAGGCCCGTTACCAAGAGACCCAGTACTTC. This gives the protein CASSPPPGQARYQETQYF.

In DNA form, the CDR3 reads TGCGCCAGCGGAGGGACAGAATCGATCAATGAGCAGTTCTTC. This sequence encodes CASGGTESINEQFF. The rearrangement joins TRBV5-1 to TRBJ2-1; the D gene is possibly TRBD1 (7 bases). The germline V and J ends were trimmed by 7 bases and 6 bases, with 17 bases remaining between them. Germline V gene data show CDR1 as SGHRS and CDR2 as YFSETQ. There are 14 residues in the CDR3.

The chain couples TRBV28 to TRBJ1-2; 9 bases are shared with TRBD1. The length of the CDR3 is 15 residues. With V trimmed by 3 bases and J by 7 bases, 9 bases remained unmatched. Looked up from germline, CDR1 is MDHEN and CDR2 is SYDVKM. CDR3 loop: CASSFPGQGNPGYTF. The CDR3 DNA reads as TGTGCCAGCAGTTTTCCCGGACAGGGGAACCCTGGCTACACCTTC.

This clone was picked up one time. The chain carries TRBV19 and TRBJ1-1; a weak D match, TRBD1 (6 bases). Per germline, CDR1 LNHDA and CDR2 SQIVND (reference sequence). Deletions cut 6 bases from V and 0 bases from J, with 14 bases between. This CDR3 spans 15 amino acids. CDR3 protein: CASRAGAAMNTEAFF. CDR3 nucleotides: TGTGCCAGTAGAGCAGGGGCCGCCATGAACACTGAAGCTTTCTTT.

The chain has TRBV28 and TRBJ1-2; D gene uncertain. This CDR3 region has 13 residues. Trimming left V 2 bases short and J 3 bases short, with 7 bases between. From germline, CDR1 is MDHEN and CDR2 SYDVKM. The CDR3 bases are TGTGCCAGCAGTTTAGGACTCCACTATGGCTACACCTTC. Translated, it gives CASSLGLHYGYTF.

This chain connects TRBV7-2 to TRBJ1-5, with D uncertain. CDR1 is SGHTA, CDR2 FQGNSA, per germline. The germline V and J ends were trimmed by 5 bases and 0 bases, with 11 bases remaining between them. The CDR3 is made up of 15 amino acids. CDR3 region: CASSPRRISNQPQHF. DNA for the CDR3: TGTGCCAGCAGCCCGAGGAGAATTAGCAATCAGCCCCAGCATTTT. Looking up the rest from reference TRBV7-2 and TRBJ1-5 gives the full variable domain: GAGVSQSPSNKVTEKGKDVELRCDPISGHTALYWYRQSLGQGLEFLIYFQGNSAPDKSGLPSDRFSAERTGGSVSTLTIQRTQQEDSAVYLCASSPRRISNQPQHFGDGTRLSIL.

V is TRBV6-1 and J is TRBJ2-7; D is perhaps TRBD2 (5 bases). V dropped 2 bases and J dropped 4 bases, with 18 bases sitting between them. This CDR3 has 16 amino acids. Germline loops: CDR1 MNHNS, CDR2 SASEGT. As DNA, the CDR3 is TGTGCCAGCAGTGAAAAAGGGAGACTGGACTTGTACGAGCAGTACTTC. It codes for CASSEKGRLDLYEQYF.

The table lists this clone with a count of one. The V gene is TRBV9, the J gene TRBJ2-2; 7 nucleotides match TRBD2. CDR1 and CDR2 from the germline V gene are SGDLS and YYNGEE. This CDR3 has 16 amino acids. V gave up 0 bases and J gave up 6 bases; unmatched junction bases: 8. The DNA of the CDR3 is TGTGCCAGCAGCGTAGCCCTACTGACTAGCCCCGGGGAGCTGTTTTTT. Amino acid sequence: CASSVALLTSPGELFF.